This TCR beta chain came from a study of T cells expressing NK-cell markers. Study-level points and caveats: These clonotypes also led the CD3+CD56-NKG2C+ fraction in a handful of donors. Each of about 6 donors carried dominant NKG2C+ clonotypes accounting for roughly 1.0-7.5% of CD8+ T cells. It remained uncertain whether the expanded NKG2C+ T cell clones were specific for HCMV antigens.

The CDR3 runs to 14 residues. CDR1 and CDR2 from the germline V gene are MNHEY and SVGEGT. The authors generated TCR beta cDNA through 5'RACE template switching with UMIs. TCRdb re-called the 5' RACE reads; one entry per CDR3 protein, DNA not given. Its clone listing holds 300,000 to 450,000 distinct CDR3 sequences. Comments on this clonotype: The target antigen is unknown.

This chain joins TRBV6-2 or TRBV6-3 and TRBJ2-7; without DNA, the TCRdb call of TRBD2 cannot be checked. This sequence originates from a man aged 18-69 years in good health. The sequenced material came from blood T cells: a sorted CD56 or NKG2C T cell subset, CD4+ or CD8+ T cells, or bulk PBMC T cells (not recorded which). The CDR3 loop is CASRVSGGNYEQYF.